The 28 T cell receptor beta chains listed next were all sequenced from one sample in a study of blood T cell repertoires in COVID-19. Some clones are missing from TCRdb's copy, which holds only in-frame ones; the method was immunoSEQ multiplex PCR. The sample holds around 160,000 clones, 80% to 90% seen once. Sequencing was done on a sample of peripheral blood. The receptors come from a human donor in a cohort sampled during active COVID-19.

V is TRBV10-3 and J is TRBJ2-1, with TRBD2 identical over 9 bases. The CDR3 covers 15 residues. Germline-derived CDR1 and CDR2 are ENHRY and SYGVKD. Germline trimming cut 0 bases from V and 5 bases from J; bases unmatched to any gene: 2. The CDR3 is CAISESGTSNNEQFF. The DNA for the CDR3 is TGTGCCATCAGTGAGTCCGGGACTAGCAACAATGAGCAGTTCTTC.

CDR3 DNA: TGTGCCAGCAGCTTATTCTCACAGTCCTTCTACGAGCAGTACTTC. Protein sequence: CASSLFSQSFYEQYF. V and J are TRBV5-4 and TRBJ2-7; no clear D. Germline CDR1 SGHNT, CDR2 YYREEE (reference sequence). The CDR3 has 15 amino acids. V was cut by 2 bases and J by 3 bases, with 15 bases left in between.

The chain employs TRBV5-1 and TRBJ2-5; D gene unclear. Germline assignment: CDR1 SGHRS and CDR2 YFSETQ. The CDR3 sequence is 14 residues long. Trimming took 0 bases from V and 4 from J, leaving 10 bases between them. The CDR3 DNA sequence: TGCGCCAGCAGCTTGGGCAGTCCAAGAGAGACCCAGTACTTC. Protein: CASSLGSPRETQYF.

The chain is built from TRBV6-5 and TRBJ2-7, with D perhaps matching TRBD1 (7 bases). The CDR3 contains 13 residues. Germline assignment: CDR1 MNHEY and CDR2 SVGAGI. Trimming took 8 bases from V and 3 from J, leaving 14 bases between them. CDR3 region: CASFRGALYEQYF. The CDR3 nucleotides read TGTGCCAGCTTCAGGGGGGCTCTCTACGAGCAGTACTTC.

DNA of the CDR3: TGCGCCAGCAGCGACGGAGGTGGAAACACCATATATTTT. It translates to CASSDGGGNTIYF. The chain combines TRBV5-1 with TRBJ1-3; D gene ambiguous. The CDR3 sequence is 13 residues long. V was pared by 4 bases and J by 3 bases, with 8 bases between. The V gene's germline CDR1 is SGHRS and CDR2 YFSETQ. Drawing the rest from reference TRBV5-1 and TRBJ1-3, the complete variable domain is KAGVTQTPRYLIKTRGQQVTLSCSPISGHRSVSWYQQTPGQGLQFLFEYFSETQRNKGNFPGRFSGRQFSNSRSEMNVSTLELGDSALYLCASSDGGGNTIYFGEGSWLTVV.

The chain links TRBV10-3 to TRBJ1-3; D perhaps matches TRBD1 (5 bases). The V end was cut by 0 bases, the J end by 2 bases, with 14 bases between. Germline V gives CDR1 ENHRY, CDR2 SYGVKD. This CDR3 is 17 amino acids long. The CDR3 loop reads CAISESNVGPTGNTIYF. The DNA of the CDR3 is TGTGCCATCAGTGAGTCTAATGTGGGGCCGACTGGAAACACCATATATTTT.

The chain recombines TRBV2 with TRBJ2-7; 8 positions agree with TRBD2. CDR3 length: 15 amino acids. Germline V gives CDR1 SNHLY, CDR2 FYNNEI. The trim removed 1 base at V and 5 bases at J, leaving 7 bases unmatched. CDR3 in DNA: TGTGCCAGCAGTGAAGGAGGCGGGGGGAAAAACGAGCAGTACTTC. This gives the protein CASSEGGGGKNEQYF.

J is TRBJ2-5 and V is TRBV12-5, with D perhaps matching TRBD1 (5 bases). CDR3 length equals 13 residues. Deletions cut 7 bases from V and 5 bases from J, with 14 bases between. Germline CDR1 is LGHNT and CDR2 is FRNRAP. Here the CDR3 reads CASALTALETQYF. The CDR3 nucleotides read TGTGCTAGTGCCCTGACAGCCCTGGAGACCCAGTACTTC.

J is TRBJ1-3 and V is TRBV6-6; no reliable D call. The CDR3 is 13 residues long. V was clipped by 6 bases and J by 4 bases, with 10 bases between them. Per germline, CDR1 MNHNY and CDR2 SVGAGI (reference sequence). This CDR3 reads CASSPPGGNTIYF. The CDR3, as DNA: TGTGCCAGCAGCCCCCCAGGCGGAAACACCATATATTTT.

This rearrangement joins TRBV7-2 to TRBJ1-5, with D possibly being TRBD1 (6 bases). V was clipped by 5 bases and J by 7 bases, with 12 bases between them. The CDR3 has 13 residues. Germline V gene lookup returns CDR1 SGHTA and CDR2 FQGNSA. The CDR3 sequence: CASSDPGGQPQHF. As DNA, the CDR3 is TGTGCCAGCAGCGACCCGGGGGGCCAGCCCCAGCATTTT. The whole variable domain, remainder taken from reference TRBV7-2 and TRBJ1-5, is GAGVSQSPSNKVTEKGKDVELRCDPISGHTALYWYRQSLGQGLEFLIYFQGNSAPDKSGLPSDRFSAERTGGSVSTLTIQRTQQEDSAVYLCASSDPGGQPQHFGDGTRLSIL.

This clone was seen once. The CDR3 spells CASSQDGAWGPSGYGYTF. Written as DNA, the CDR3 is TGCGCCAGCAGCCAAGATGGGGCTTGGGGGCCTTCTGGCTATGGCTACACCTTC. The chain has TRBV4-3 and TRBJ1-2, with D possibly being TRBD1 (6 bases). Trimming shortened V by 0 bases and J by 4 bases, and 21 bases separated the two germline ends. The germline V gene has CDR1 LGHNA and CDR2 YSLEER. This CDR3 is 18 amino acids long.

There are many counts of this clone. J is TRBJ1-4 and V is TRBV6-1, with TRBD1 as a possible D gene (6 bases). Trimming took 0 bases from V and 7 from J, leaving 15 bases between them. Germline assignment: CDR1 MNHNS and CDR2 SASEGT. CDR3 size: 16 residues. CDR3 in DNA: TGTGCCAGCAGTGAAGCTTTCGGACGAGGGGGTGAAAAACTGTTTTTT. It translates to CASSEAFGRGGEKLFF.

The V and J genes are TRBV5-1 and TRBJ2-5; 9 bases line up with TRBD2. V shed 2 bases, J shed 3 bases, and the junction held 2 bases outside the gene matches. Germline V gene lookup returns CDR1 SGHRS and CDR2 YFSETQ. The CDR3 has 14 amino acids. The CDR3 nucleotides are TGCGCCAGCAGCTTTGAGCGGGGGGAAGAGACCCAGTACTTC. This encodes CASSFERGEETQYF.

The V call is TRBV28, the J call TRBJ1-4; D is perhaps TRBD1 (5 bases). The CDR3 totals 12 residues. Germline V gives CDR1 MDHEN, CDR2 SYDVKM. Between the trimmed V and J ends, which lost 8 bases and 11 bases, there was a span of 15 bases. CDR3 protein: CASVQGSGKLFF. The CDR3, as DNA: TGTGCCAGCGTCCAGGGAAGCGGGAAACTGTTTTTT.

V gene TRBV5-1 combines with J gene TRBJ2-1; 7 nucleotides match TRBD1. Germline trimming cut 4 bases from V and 7 bases from J; bases unmatched to any gene: 2. Per germline, CDR1 SGHRS and CDR2 YFSETQ. This CDR3 contains 12 residues. DNA for the CDR3: TGCGCCAGCAGCCCGGGACAGAATGAGCAGTTCTTC. Protein sequence: CASSPGQNEQFF.

This clone was counted once. The V and J genes are TRBV4-2 and TRBJ1-3; D remains ambiguous. The V end was cut by 0 bases, the J end by 3 bases, with 12 bases between. This CDR3 is 16 amino acids long. Germline V CDR1 and CDR2: LGHNA, YNFKEQ. CDR3 protein: CASSQDRGFDGNTIYF. CDR3 DNA: TGTGCCAGCAGCCAAGATCGGGGATTCGATGGAAACACCATATATTTT.

V gene TRBV7-9 combines with J gene TRBJ2-1, with 12 bases fitting TRBD2. Per germline, CDR1 SEHNR and CDR2 FQNEAQ (reference sequence). The CDR3 has 17 amino acids. V lost 5 bases, J lost 8 bases, and 13 bases stayed unmatched. The CDR3: CASSPKGLAGGPYEQFF. The DNA of the CDR3 is TGTGCCAGCAGCCCAAAGGGGCTAGCGGGGGGGCCGTATGAGCAGTTCTTC.

V gene TRBV7-9 combines with J gene TRBJ1-3; the D is unclear. The V gene's germline CDR1 is SEHNR and CDR2 FQNEAQ (reference sequence). There are 15 residues in the CDR3. Trimming cost V 4 bases and J 4 bases, with 14 bases left between them. The CDR3 loop is CASSSQIASGNTIYF. CDR3 in DNA: TGTGCCAGCAGCTCCCAGATTGCCTCGGGAAACACCATATATTTT.

This chain uses TRBV7-8 with TRBJ1-2, with D tentatively TRBD1 (5 bases). The V end was cut by 4 bases, the J end by 2 bases, with 8 bases between. There are 13 residues in the CDR3. Germline V gene sequence: CDR1 SGHVS, CDR2 FQNEAQ. CDR3: CASSSDTNYGYTF. In DNA, the CDR3 is TGTGCCAGCAGCTCGGACACAAACTATGGCTACACCTTC.

This sequence joins TRBV28 and TRBJ2-1, with D maybe TRBD2 (6 bases). V lost 5 bases to trimming and J lost 8 bases, with 13 bases between them. Germline assignment: CDR1 MDHEN and CDR2 SYDVKM. The CDR3 length is 13 residues. CDR3 nucleotide sequence: TGTGCCAGCAGTCGCCCGGGAGCGCATGAGCAGTTCTTC. The encoded protein is CASSRPGAHEQFF.

The V gene is TRBV30, the J gene TRBJ1-1; 9 positions agree with TRBD1. Losses at the gene ends were 7 bases for V and 0 bases for J; bases not matched to a gene: 12. Germline lookup yields CDR1 GTSNPN and CDR2 SVGIG (reference sequence). There are 16 residues in the CDR3. CDR3 sequence reads: CASIPYGTGLNTEAFF. The CDR3 coding sequence is TGTGCCTCAATCCCTTATGGGACAGGGTTGAACACTGAAGCTTTCTTT.

This chain joins TRBV6-2 or TRBV6-3 and TRBJ2-5; TRBD1 matches 9 bases. CDR3 size: 15 residues. Germline V gene lookup returns CDR1 MNHEY and CDR2 SVGEGT. The trim removed 6 bases at V and 4 bases at J, leaving 9 bases unmatched. CDR3 nucleotides: TGTGCCAGCAGCCTAGCCGGGACAGGGAGAGAGACCCAGTACTTC. Its translation: CASSLAGTGRETQYF.

The gene calls are TRBV24-1 and TRBJ2-5, with TRBD1 matching 11 bases. This CDR3 spans 15 amino acids. Looked up from germline, CDR1 is KGHDR and CDR2 is SFDVKD. V lost 1 base and J lost 5; bases outside the gene matches: 2. CDR3: CATSDLGTGGETQYF. CDR3 nucleotide sequence: TGTGCCACCAGTGATTTAGGGACAGGGGGGGAGACCCAGTACTTC.

V gene TRBV12-3 or TRBV12-4 combines with J gene TRBJ1-2; D call uncertain. V was cut by 2 bases and J by 5 bases, with 9 bases left in between. The CDR3 is 13 amino acids. DNA of the CDR3: TGTGCCAGCAGTTTAAGGAGACCGTATGGCTACACCTTC. This sequence encodes CASSLRRPYGYTF.

V gene TRBV28 combines with J gene TRBJ2-5; TRBD2 aligns across 8 bases. In germline, CDR1 is MDHEN, CDR2 SYDVKM. This CDR3 comprises 14 residues. The V segment lost 2 bases and the J segment 5 bases; nucleotides outside the gene matches: 4. The CDR3 is CASSLGLASETQYF. CDR3 DNA sequence: TGTGCCAGCAGTTTAGGACTAGCCTCCGAGACCCAGTACTTC.

The chain employs TRBV14 and TRBJ1-1; D remains unclear. The CDR3 is 12 residues long. V shed 1 base and J shed 5 bases, with 5 bases lying between them. The germline V gene has CDR1 SGHDN and CDR2 FVKESK. Written as DNA, the CDR3 is TGTGCCAGCAGCCAAGGGAGGACTGAAGCTTTCTTT. Protein: CASSQGRTEAFF.

This clone showed up just once. CDR3 coding DNA: TGTGCCAGCAGTGCCTATCAGGGAGGCGACACTGAAGCTTTCTTT. Protein sequence: CASSAYQGGDTEAFF. The chain uses TRBV25-1 and TRBJ1-1; D perhaps matches TRBD1 (5 bases). Trimming left V 4 bases short and J 3 bases short, with 15 bases between. The CDR3 loop spans 15 amino acids. Per the germline V gene, CDR1 is MGHDK and CDR2 is SYGVNS.

This clone was picked up a small number of times. The V call is TRBV4-3, the J call TRBJ2-1, with a possible D match to TRBD1 (6 bases). The CDR3 consists of 15 residues. Trimming removed 1 base at V and 0 bases at J, with 7 bases between. Per germline, CDR1 LGHNA and CDR2 YSLEER. CDR3 in amino acids: CASSQGDTSYNEQFF. Here the CDR3 DNA reads TGCGCCAGCAGCCAAGGGGACACCTCCTACAATGAGCAGTTCTTC.